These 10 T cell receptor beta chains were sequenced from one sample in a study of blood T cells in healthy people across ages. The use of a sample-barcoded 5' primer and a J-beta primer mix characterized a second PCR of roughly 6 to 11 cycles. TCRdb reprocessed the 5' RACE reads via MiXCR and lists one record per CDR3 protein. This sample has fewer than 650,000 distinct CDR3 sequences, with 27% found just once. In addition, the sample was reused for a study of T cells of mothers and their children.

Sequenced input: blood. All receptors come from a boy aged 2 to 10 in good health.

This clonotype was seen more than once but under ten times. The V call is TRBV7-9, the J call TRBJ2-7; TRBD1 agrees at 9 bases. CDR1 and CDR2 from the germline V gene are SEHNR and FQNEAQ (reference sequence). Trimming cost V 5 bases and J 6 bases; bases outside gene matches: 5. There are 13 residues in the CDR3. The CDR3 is CASSPGTGIEQYF. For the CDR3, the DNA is TGTGCCAGCAGCCCCGGGACAGGGATCGAGCAGTACTTC.

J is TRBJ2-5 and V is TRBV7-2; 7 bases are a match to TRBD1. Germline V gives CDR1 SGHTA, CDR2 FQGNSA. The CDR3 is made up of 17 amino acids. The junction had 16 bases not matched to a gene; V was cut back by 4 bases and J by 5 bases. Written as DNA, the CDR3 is TGTGCCAGCAGCTACCGGGACAGAGACGCTTTCGGGGAGACCCAGTACTTC. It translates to CASSYRDRDAFGETQYF.

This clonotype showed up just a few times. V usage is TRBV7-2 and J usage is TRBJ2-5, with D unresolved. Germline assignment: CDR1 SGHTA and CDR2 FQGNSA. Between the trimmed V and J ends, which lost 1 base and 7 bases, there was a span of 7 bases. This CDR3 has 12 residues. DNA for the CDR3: TGTGCCAGCAGCTTAGAACTCGGGACCCAGTACTTC. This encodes CASSLELGTQYF.

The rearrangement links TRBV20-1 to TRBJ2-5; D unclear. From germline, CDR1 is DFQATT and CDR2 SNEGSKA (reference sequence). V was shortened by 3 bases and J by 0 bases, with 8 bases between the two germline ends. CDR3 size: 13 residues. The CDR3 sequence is CSARVRNQETQYF. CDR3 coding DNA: TGCAGTGCTAGGGTTAGAAACCAAGAGACCCAGTACTTC.

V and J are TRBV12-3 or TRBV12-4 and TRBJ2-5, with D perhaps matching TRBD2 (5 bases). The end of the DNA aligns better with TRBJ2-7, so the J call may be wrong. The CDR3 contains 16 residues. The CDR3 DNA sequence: TGTGCCAGCAGTTTAGCGCTTTACCGGGAAGGGTACGAGCAGTACTTC. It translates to CASSLALYREGYEQYF.

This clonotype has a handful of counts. The CDR3 bases are TGCAGCGTTGTCGGTGGGCAGGACACCGGGGAGCTGTTTTTT. It yields the protein CSVVGGQDTGELFF. This chain connects TRBV29-1 to TRBJ2-2; no clear D. CDR3 length equals 14 residues. Germline CDR1 is SQVTM and CDR2 is ANQGSEA. The V end was cut by 4 bases, the J end by 3 bases, with 12 bases between.

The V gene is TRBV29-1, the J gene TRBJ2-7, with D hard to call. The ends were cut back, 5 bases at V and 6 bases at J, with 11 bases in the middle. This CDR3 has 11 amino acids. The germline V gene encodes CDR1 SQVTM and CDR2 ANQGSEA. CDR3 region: CSVREYAEQYF. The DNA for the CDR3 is TGCAGCGTTAGAGAGTACGCCGAGCAGTACTTC.

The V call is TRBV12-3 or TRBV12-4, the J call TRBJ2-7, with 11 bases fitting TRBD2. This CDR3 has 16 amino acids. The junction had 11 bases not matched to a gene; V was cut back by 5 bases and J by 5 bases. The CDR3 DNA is TGTGCCAGCAGTCCACAACTAGCGGGAGTGTACAACGAGCAGTACTTC. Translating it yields CASSPQLAGVYNEQYF.

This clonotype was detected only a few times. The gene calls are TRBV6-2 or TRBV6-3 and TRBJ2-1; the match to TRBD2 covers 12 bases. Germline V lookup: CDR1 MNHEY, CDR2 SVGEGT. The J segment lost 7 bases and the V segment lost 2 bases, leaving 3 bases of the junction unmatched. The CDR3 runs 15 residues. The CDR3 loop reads CASSYETSGRNEQFF. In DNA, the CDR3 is TGTGCCAGCAGTTACGAGACTAGCGGGAGAAATGAGCAGTTCTTC.

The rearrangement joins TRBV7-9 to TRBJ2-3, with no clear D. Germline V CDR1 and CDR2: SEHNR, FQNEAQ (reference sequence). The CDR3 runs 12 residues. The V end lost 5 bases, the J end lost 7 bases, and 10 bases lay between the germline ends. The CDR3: CASSPGWNTQYF. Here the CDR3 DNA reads TGTGCCAGCAGCCCCGGGTGGAATACGCAGTATTTT.